The next 31 T cell receptor beta chains were all read from a single sample in a study of PD-1 blockade in classical Hodgkin lymphoma. The method was immunoSEQ multiplex PCR; TCRdb's version includes in-frame clones alone and lacks a portion of them. The sample includes 34,000 or so clones, approximately 90% of them seen just once. Time point in this sample: cycle 4 day 1 (C4D1), after less than 7 weeks of nivolumab. All trial patients relapsed after autologous stem cell transplantation. Purification of CD4+ T cells from thawed PBMCs was achieved by magnetic negative selection. The specimen comprised CD4+ T cells from blood, sampled before the fourth cycle of nivolumab. The receptors stem from a human donor with classical Hodgkin lymphoma.

This chain connects TRBV10-1 to TRBJ2-3, with 12 bases lining up with TRBD2. Germline V gene data show CDR1 as WNHNN and CDR2 as SYGVQD (reference sequence). V lost 10 bases, J lost 4 bases, and 9 bases stayed unmatched. The CDR3 contains 15 residues. CDR3 amino acids: CANGPSGRASDTQYF. DNA for the CDR3: TGCGCCAACGGGCCTAGCGGGAGGGCCTCAGATACGCAGTATTTT.

V gene TRBV11-2 combines with J gene TRBJ2-6; D is uncertain. CDR1 and CDR2 (germline): SGHAT, FQNNGV. V lost 3 bases and J 0 bases, leaving 0 bases between the germline ends. The CDR3 extends over 13 amino acids. Here the CDR3 reads CASSFSGANVLTF. The CDR3 DNA sequence: TGTGCCAGCAGCTTCTCTGGGGCCAACGTCCTGACTTTC. Together with reference TRBV11-2 and TRBJ2-6, the CDR3 gives the full variable domain: EAGVAQSPRYKIIEKRQSVAFWCNPISGHATLYWYQQILGQGPKLLIQFQNNGVVDDSQLPKDRFSAERLKGVDSTLKIQPAKLEDSAVYLCASSFSGANVLTFGAGSRLTVL.

The gene calls are TRBV6-5 and TRBJ1-1; D may be TRBD1 (6 bases). Germline V CDR1 and CDR2: MNHEY, SVGAGI. Between the trimmed V and J ends, which lost 4 bases and 7 bases, there was a span of 19 bases. The CDR3 is 15 residues long. CDR3 in amino acids: CASSSRGFGLSEAFF. CDR3 DNA sequence: TGTGCCAGCAGTTCCAGGGGTTTCGGTTTGAGTGAAGCTTTCTTT.

This chain uses TRBV10-3 with TRBJ2-7, with 11 nucleotides matching TRBD2. With V trimmed by 5 bases and J by 4 bases, 7 bases remained unmatched. CDR3 length equals 15 residues. In germline, CDR1 is ENHRY, CDR2 SYGVKD. CDR3 in amino acids: CAISRGTSGLYEQYF. CDR3 DNA sequence: TGTGCCATCAGTCGCGGGACTAGCGGTCTTTACGAGCAGTACTTC.

The V call is TRBV28, the J call TRBJ2-5; TRBD1 matches at 7 bases. The V gene end was trimmed by 2 bases and the J gene end by 4 bases; junction bases not matched to a gene: 4. This CDR3 has 14 amino acids. Germline CDR1 and CDR2: MDHEN and SYDVKM. The CDR3 DNA follows: TGTGCCAGCAGTTTAGACAGGGTGAGAGAGACCCAGTACTTC. Translated, it gives CASSLDRVRETQYF.

The chain recombines TRBV7-2 with TRBJ1-4; 7 nucleotides match TRBD1. Germline values: CDR1 SGHTA, CDR2 FQGNSA. Trimming removed 5 bases from V and 0 bases from J; junction bases left unmatched: 15. The CDR3 covers 19 residues. The CDR3 nucleotides read TGTGCCAGCAGCCGCACCTTAGGGACAGTTAGAGCAACTAATGAAAAACTGTTTTTT. The encoded protein is CASSRTLGTVRATNEKLFF.

This clone has a single count. The V gene is TRBV20-1, the J gene TRBJ2-5; D ambiguous. Per germline, CDR1 DFQATT and CDR2 SNEGSKA (reference sequence). The CDR3 is 11 residues long. With 6 bases removed from V and 4 bases from J, the gap between germline ends came to 9 bases. The CDR3 here is CSAPLGETQYF. DNA for the CDR3: TGCAGTGCCCCCCTCGGAGAGACCCAGTACTTC.

The chain uses TRBV9 and TRBJ2-5; D is possibly TRBD1 or TRBD2 (6 bases each). Trimming removed 4 bases at V and 2 bases at J, with 21 bases between. Germline values: CDR1 SGDLS, CDR2 YYNGEE. The CDR3 consists of 17 residues. The CDR3 sequence is CASSPRGGREPQETQYF. In DNA form, the CDR3 reads TGTGCCAGCAGCCCCCGAGGGGGGCGGGAACCTCAAGAGACCCAGTACTTC.

V usage is TRBV4-1 and J usage is TRBJ2-7; TRBD2 agrees at 9 bases. The length of the CDR3 is 14 residues. Germline trimming cut 5 bases from V and 6 bases from J; bases unmatched to any gene: 8. Germline CDR1 and CDR2: MGHRA and YSYEKL. CDR3 DNA sequence: TGCGCCAGCAGCTCTTCGGCGGGAGGGCCCGAGCAGTACTTC. It codes for CASSSSAGGPEQYF.

The chain links TRBV14 to TRBJ1-1; D is unresolved. The V gene lost 3 bases and the J gene lost 8 bases, with 4 bases spanning the gap. Germline-derived CDR1 and CDR2 are SGHDN and FVKESK. The CDR3 spans 10 residues. CDR3 amino acids: CASSQGEAFF. The CDR3 DNA is TGTGCCAGCAGCCAGGGGGAAGCTTTCTTT. The full variable domain, rest sourced from reference TRBV14 and TRBJ1-1, is EAGVTQFPSHSVIEKGQTVTLRCDPISGHDNLYWYRRVMGKEIKFLLHFVKESKQDESGMPNNRFLAERTGGTYSTLKVQPAELEDSGVYFCASSQGEAFFGQGTRLTVV.

The V and J genes are TRBV6-1 and TRBJ2-1; tentative D call: TRBD2 (5 bases). The CDR3 extends over 13 amino acids. V lost 4 bases, J lost 5 bases, and 9 bases lay in between. Germline V CDR1 and CDR2: MNHNS, SASEGT. In DNA, the CDR3 is TGTGCCAGCAGTGGGCGGGTAGACAATGAGCAGTTCTTC. Translating gives CASSGRVDNEQFF.

The chain uses TRBV6-5 and TRBJ1-4; D is uncertain. Germline CDR1 MNHEY, CDR2 SVGAGI. The CDR3 extends over 15 amino acids. V lost 0 bases and J lost 4, with 9 bases in between. CDR3 protein: CASSYSPLFNEKLFF. The CDR3 region has the DNA TGTGCCAGCAGTTACTCGCCCCTTTTTAATGAAAAACTGTTTTTT.

The genes are TRBV6-5 and TRBJ2-3; TRBD2 matches at 13 bases. The CDR3 is made up of 14 amino acids. Trimming at V came to 6 bases and at J to 10 bases, leaving 7 bases not matched to a gene. Germline CDR1 MNHEY, CDR2 SVGAGI. In DNA, the CDR3 is TGTGCCAGCAGGAGCGGACTAGCGGGAGCGTCGCAGTATTTT. This codes for CASRSGLAGASQYF.

V gene TRBV28 combines with J gene TRBJ2-2; TRBD2 matches 7 bases. V shed 4 bases and J 1 base; nucleotides not matched to a gene: 6. From germline, CDR1 is MDHEN and CDR2 SYDVKM. The CDR3 has 16 residues. CDR3 in DNA: TGTGCCAGCAGTTCAAGGGGCGGGAGGAACACCGGGGAGCTGTTTTTT. It specifies CASSSRGGRNTGELFF.

This chain uses TRBV6-6 with TRBJ2-4; D is undetermined. The CDR3 has 15 amino acids. Trimming pared 6 bases from V and 0 bases from J, leaving 12 bases between. Germline lookup yields CDR1 MNHNY and CDR2 SVGAGI (reference sequence). The CDR3 region is CASSVEPKAKNIQYF. DNA for the CDR3: TGTGCCAGCAGCGTTGAACCGAAAGCCAAAAACATTCAGTACTTC.

This clone was counted only a few times. The chain combines TRBV19 with TRBJ1-2; D might be TRBD1 (6 bases). CDR1 is LNHDA, CDR2 SQIVND, per germline (reference sequence). This CDR3 is built from 15 residues. V shed 7 bases and J shed 5 bases, with 20 bases lying between them. The CDR3 nucleotides read TGTGCCAGTACCCCCTCCCGGGGGCGGAATTATGGCTACACCTTC. Translated: CASTPSRGRNYGYTF.

This sequence joins TRBV7-9 and TRBJ2-1, with 7 bases identical to TRBD2. J gave up 9 bases and V 1 base, and 6 bases lay outside the gene matches. CDR3 length: 14 residues. CDR1 SEHNR and CDR2 FQNEAQ come from the germline V gene (reference sequence). This CDR3 reads CASSLVTSSREQFF. The CDR3 nucleotides are TGTGCCAGCAGCTTAGTGACTAGCTCGCGTGAGCAGTTCTTC.

The rearrangement links TRBV6-1 to TRBJ2-2; TRBD1 agrees at 7 bases. Germline CDR1 is MNHNS and CDR2 is SASEGT. This CDR3 region has 13 residues. Trimming at V came to 9 bases and at J to 5 bases, leaving 6 bases not matched to a gene. The CDR3: CASKGQLTGELFF. The DNA of the CDR3 is TGTGCCAGTAAGGGACAGCTTACCGGGGAGCTGTTTTTT.

V is TRBV6-1 and J is TRBJ1-5, with 10 positions matching TRBD1. The V gene's germline CDR1 is MNHNS and CDR2 SASEGT. The CDR3 contains 15 residues. V lost 8 bases and J lost 1; bases outside the gene matches: 5. CDR3 in amino acids: CASLGTGVSNQPQHF. The CDR3 DNA sequence: TGTGCCAGCCTAGGGACAGGGGTGAGCAATCAGCCCCAGCATTTT.

The chain employs TRBV5-4 and TRBJ2-1; TRBD1 or TRBD2 may be the D gene (7 bases each). CDR3 size: 18 residues. Between the trimmed V and J ends, which lost 6 bases and 2 bases, there was a span of 24 bases. Germline-derived CDR1 and CDR2 are SGHNT and YYREEE (reference sequence). In DNA, the CDR3 is TGTGCCAGCATCTTCCTCGCTGGAGGGAGGGGGCCCTACAATGAGCAGTTCTTC. It translates to CASIFLAGGRGPYNEQFF.

This chain links TRBV2 with TRBJ2-1; 9 bases are shared with TRBD2. CDR3 length equals 15 residues. J was trimmed by 8 bases and V by 7 bases; bases with no gene match: 12. Germline-derived CDR1 and CDR2 are SNHLY and FYNNEI. In DNA form, the CDR3 reads TGTGCCAGCAACAGAGGCAGCGGGAGGAATCATGAGCAGTTCTTC. Amino acids: CASNRGSGRNHEQFF.

Only one count was recorded for this clone. A read error may produce the germline difference seen at one junction end. The V gene is TRBV6-1, the J gene TRBJ1-1; no reliable D call. The CDR3 sequence is 11 residues long. The germline V gene encodes CDR1 MNHNS and CDR2 SASEGT. Here the CDR3 DNA reads TGTGCCAGCAGTGAAATCTGGGCAGGTCTCTTT. Translating gives CASSEIWAGLF.

The gene calls are TRBV5-6 and TRBJ1-1; no reliable D call. V was cut by 2 bases and J by 0 bases, with 8 bases left in between. Germline CDR1 and CDR2: SGHDT and YYEEEE. The CDR3 sequence is 14 residues long. CDR3 nucleotide sequence: TGTGCCAGCAGCTTTTCCCTTTTGAACACTGAAGCTTTCTTT. The encoded protein is CASSFSLLNTEAFF.

The chain carries TRBV4-1 and TRBJ2-5; 11 bases match TRBD2. After removal of 4 bases from V and 1 base from J, the junction contained 14 bases not matched to a gene. This CDR3 region has 19 residues. CDR1 is MGHRA and CDR2 is YSYEKL in the germline V gene. The CDR3 reads CASSPQNLAGGSPQETQYF. CDR3 in DNA: TGCGCCAGCAGCCCCCAGAACCTAGCGGGAGGATCCCCCCAAGAGACCCAGTACTTC.

This clone was observed a single time. V is TRBV5-5 and J is TRBJ2-3; 7 positions agree with TRBD1. The CDR3 loop spans 14 amino acids. Trimming cost V 2 bases and J 3 bases; bases outside gene matches: 3. Germline-derived CDR1 and CDR2 are SGHKS and YYEKEE (reference sequence). The CDR3 DNA is TGTGCCAGCAGCTTCCGGACAGGAACAGATACGCAGTATTTT. Protein: CASSFRTGTDTQYF.

The chain carries TRBV6-1 and TRBJ1-2; D is ambiguous. Germline CDR1 is MNHNS and CDR2 is SASEGT. The CDR3 spans 13 residues. V was cut by 3 bases and J by 4 bases, with 9 bases left in between. CDR3 in DNA: TGTGCCAGCAGTGAGAGGGTCCGCTATGGCTACACCTTC. This gives the protein CASSERVRYGYTF.

The V and J genes are TRBV21-1 and TRBJ2-3; TRBD2, the table's D call, was not compared with the DNA. TRBV21-1 is a pseudogene locus. This CDR3 comprises 16 residues. The CDR3 coding sequence is TGTGCCAGCAGCTCCTTGGGCGGGAGGAGCGCAGATACGCAGTATTTT. As protein: CASSSLGGRSADTQYF.

The chain recombines TRBV28 with TRBJ2-7; D tentatively reads TRBD1 or TRBD2 (6 bases each). Germline values: CDR1 MDHEN, CDR2 SYDVKM. The CDR3 runs to 15 residues. V lost 4 bases and J lost 3, with 16 bases in between. This chain's CDR3 is CASSSLARGDYEQYF. The CDR3 nucleotides read TGTGCCAGCAGTTCCTTGGCGAGGGGGGACTACGAGCAGTACTTC.

V usage is TRBV25-1 and J usage is TRBJ1-2, with D possibly matching TRBD1 (6 bases). Trimming stripped 2 bases from V and 7 bases from J, with 11 bases between. CDR3 length: 13 amino acids. Germline loops: CDR1 MGHDK, CDR2 SYGVNS. CDR3 sequence reads: CASSEIGGGGYTF. CDR3 DNA sequence: TGTGCCAGCAGTGAAATAGGGGGGGGTGGCTACACCTTC.

The chain uses TRBV2 and TRBJ1-3; D is undetermined. This CDR3 has 15 amino acids. Between the trimmed V and J ends, which lost 4 bases and 0 bases, there was a span of 10 bases. Germline V gene data show CDR1 as SNHLY and CDR2 as FYNNEI. CDR3: CASSGGLPSGNTIYF. DNA for the CDR3: TGTGCCAGCAGTGGCGGACTTCCCTCTGGAAACACCATATATTTT.

The chain employs TRBV6-5 and TRBJ2-7; D might be TRBD2 (6 bases). V lost 2 bases to trimming and J lost 5 bases, with 16 bases between them. There are 15 residues in the CDR3. Germline V gives CDR1 MNHEY, CDR2 SVGAGI. CDR3 nucleotides: TGTGCCAGCAGTTACCGAAACAGAGCGGGCAACGAGCAGTACTTC. It translates to CASSYRNRAGNEQYF.